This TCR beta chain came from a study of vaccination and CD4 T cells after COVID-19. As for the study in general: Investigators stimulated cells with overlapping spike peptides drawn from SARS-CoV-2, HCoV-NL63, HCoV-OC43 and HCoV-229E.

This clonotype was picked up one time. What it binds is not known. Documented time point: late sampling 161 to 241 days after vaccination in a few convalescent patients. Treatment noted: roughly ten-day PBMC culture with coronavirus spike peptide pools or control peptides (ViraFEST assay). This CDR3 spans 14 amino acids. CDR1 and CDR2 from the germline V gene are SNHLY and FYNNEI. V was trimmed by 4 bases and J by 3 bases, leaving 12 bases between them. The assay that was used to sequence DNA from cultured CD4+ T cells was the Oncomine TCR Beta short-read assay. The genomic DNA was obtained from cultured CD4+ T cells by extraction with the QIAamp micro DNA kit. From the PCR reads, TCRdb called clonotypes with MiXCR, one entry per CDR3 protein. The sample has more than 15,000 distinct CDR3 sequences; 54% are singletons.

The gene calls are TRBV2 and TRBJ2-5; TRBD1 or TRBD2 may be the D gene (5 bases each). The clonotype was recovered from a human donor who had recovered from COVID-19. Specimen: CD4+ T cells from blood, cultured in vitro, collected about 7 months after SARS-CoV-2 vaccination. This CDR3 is CASSASGTEETQYF. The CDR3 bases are TGTGCCAGCAGTGCTTCTGGGACCGAAGAGACCCAGTACTTC.